Below, 14 T cell receptor beta chains from the same sample are listed, as sequenced in a study of human T cells and chemical hapten exposure. In TCRdb, the RACE reads were re-called with MiXCR into one record per CDR3 protein. Of about 340,000 distinct CDR3 sequences listed, 6% to 8.5% are singletons. Time point indicated: patch test 1, 2 weeks after DPC sensitization. The treatment here: therapeutic diphenylcyclopropenone sensitization with weekly scalp DPC. The input for sequencing was whole blood, taken in connection with sensitization to the hapten diphenylcyclopropenone (DPC). The receptors were gathered from a woman younger than 30 with alopecia areata. Some clones in this sample may be carry-over from other donors' samples.

The chain links TRBV3-1 to TRBJ1-6, with 7 bases lining up with TRBD1. V was clipped by 0 bases and J by 3 bases; unmatched bases: 2. This CDR3 has 16 amino acids. Germline loops: CDR1 LGHDT, CDR2 YNNKEL (reference sequence). DNA of the CDR3: TGTGCCAGCAGCCAAGATCGGGACAGCTATAATTCACCCCTCCACTTT. Protein product: CASSQDRDSYNSPLHF.

As concerns this clonotype: A clone one base away is much larger, so this may be a read error. This sequence joins TRBV6-5 and TRBJ2-5, with 7 bases lining up with TRBD1. Germline loops: CDR1 MNHEY, CDR2 SVGAGI. The CDR3 covers 14 residues. CDR3: CASSPDRLGKTKYF. CDR3 DNA sequence: TGTGCCAGCAGTCCGGACAGGTTAGGGAAGACCAAGTACTTC.

In this sample, this clonotype turned up many times. The CDR3 DNA reads TGTGCCAGCAGCTTAGCGGGTCTAGCCAAAAACATTCAGTACTTC. This translates into CASSLAGLAKNIQYF. J is TRBJ2-4 and V is TRBV7-2, with D hard to call. The CDR3 has 15 residues. V was pared by 0 bases and J by 0 bases, with 6 bases between. Per the germline V gene, CDR1 is SGHTA and CDR2 is FQGNSA. The full variable domain, rest sourced from reference TRBV7-2 and TRBJ2-4, is GAGVSQSPSNKVTEKGKDVELRCDPISGHTALYWYRQSLGQGLEFLIYFQGNSAPDKSGLPSDRFSAERTGGSVSTLTIQRTQQEDSAVYLCASSLAGLAKNIQYFGAGTRLSVL.

This clonotype was recorded at least ten times. The V and J genes are TRBV4-3 and TRBJ2-6; possible D gene TRBD2, 6 bases. The CDR3 spans 16 residues. The germline V gene has CDR1 LGHNA and CDR2 YSLEER. Between the trimmed V and J ends, which lost 0 bases and 7 bases, there was a span of 13 bases. The CDR3 DNA follows: TGCGCCAGCAGCCAAGATCGCGGGGCGGGAGCCAACGTCCTGACTTTC. Its translation: CASSQDRGAGANVLTF.

This clonotype was observed at least ten times. The V and J genes are TRBV12-5 and TRBJ2-4; possibly TRBD1 or TRBD2 for D (5 bases each). Looked up from germline, CDR1 is LGHNT and CDR2 is FRNRAP. V was trimmed by 6 bases and J by 12 bases, leaving 18 bases between them. This CDR3 comprises 13 residues. The CDR3 region is CASGSTSGTHQYF. In DNA form, the CDR3 reads TGTGCTAGTGGGTCCACCTCCGGGACGCATCAGTACTTC.

The chain employs TRBV6-6 and TRBJ1-6, with TRBD1 matching over 9 bases. Germline CDR1 MNHNY, CDR2 SVGAGI (reference sequence). Trimming at V came to 2 bases and at J to 5 bases, leaving 7 bases not matched to a gene. The CDR3 spans 17 residues. The CDR3 spells CASSYGQGRKDNSPLHF. The CDR3 DNA reads as TGTGCCAGCAGTTACGGACAGGGGAGAAAGGATAATTCACCCCTCCACTTT.

This clonotype was found many times. The genes are TRBV28 and TRBJ1-1, with 8 bases that match TRBD1. The V gene end was trimmed by 6 bases and the J gene end by 2 bases; junction bases not matched to a gene: 5. The CDR3 runs to 14 residues. Germline CDR1 reads MDHEN; CDR2 reads SYDVKM. The CDR3 bases are TGTGCCAGCAGCTCGGGACAGGTTAACACTGAAGCTTTCTTT. The encoded protein is CASSSGQVNTEAFF.

This clonotype was seen a handful of times. J is TRBJ2-3 and V is TRBV20-1; tentative D call: TRBD1 (7 bases). CDR1 and CDR2 (germline): DFQATT, SNEGSKA (reference sequence). Trimming took 6 bases from V and 5 from J, leaving 12 bases between them. The CDR3 runs 12 residues. The CDR3 nucleotides are TGCAGTGCGAGACAGGGAGGAGATACGCAGTATTTT. Amino acids: CSARQGGDTQYF.

This clonotype was observed many times. This chain uses TRBV6-1 with TRBJ2-3; 7 bases align to TRBD2. The germline V gene has CDR1 MNHNS and CDR2 SASEGT. V lost 4 bases, J lost 0 bases, and 7 bases stayed unmatched. This CDR3 is built from 16 residues. The CDR3 region has the DNA TGTGCCAGCAGTGCCCAAGCGGGGACTAGCACAGATACGCAGTATTTT. It encodes CASSAQAGTSTDTQYF.

This clonotype was picked up many times. The V gene is TRBV28, the J gene TRBJ2-3; 10 positions agree with TRBD2. Germline values: CDR1 MDHEN, CDR2 SYDVKM. The CDR3 has 14 residues. V lost 5 bases and J lost 6; bases outside the gene matches: 5. CDR3 coding DNA: TGTGCCAGCAGTACTAGCGGGGTGGAGGATACGCAGTATTTT. Protein product: CASSTSGVEDTQYF.

This clonotype was detected many times. V gene TRBV28 combines with J gene TRBJ2-7; no firm D call. V was cut by 3 bases and J by 5 bases, with 17 bases left in between. The V gene's germline CDR1 is MDHEN and CDR2 SYDVKM. This CDR3 comprises 15 residues. The CDR3 sequence is CASSFRDTAKDEQYF. The CDR3 region has the DNA TGTGCCAGCAGTTTCCGCGACACGGCCAAGGACGAGCAGTACTTC.

The chain employs TRBV20-1 and TRBJ1-2; no clear D gene. CDR3 length equals 13 residues. The V end lost 6 bases, the J end lost 4 bases, and 15 bases lay between the germline ends. Looked up from germline, CDR1 is DFQATT and CDR2 is SNEGSKA (reference sequence). This CDR3 reads CSADPDGTYGYTF. The DNA for the CDR3 is TGCAGTGCCGACCCGGACGGAACCTATGGCTACACCTTC.

This clonotype was detected only a few times. This sequence joins TRBV5-1 and TRBJ2-4, with no clear D. Germline CDR1 reads SGHRS; CDR2 reads YFSETQ. There are 14 residues in the CDR3. V was cut by 4 bases and J by 10 bases, with 18 bases left in between. DNA for the CDR3: TGCGCCAGCAGCCTAGATACAGCGAATCCTATTCAGTACTTC. It yields the protein CASSLDTANPIQYF.

This clonotype was counted between two and nine times. The gene calls are TRBV5-4 and TRBJ2-3; 7 nucleotides match TRBD2. CDR3 size: 16 residues. The V gene's germline CDR1 is SGHNT and CDR2 YYREEE (reference sequence). V shed 3 bases, J shed 2 bases, and the junction held 9 bases outside the gene matches. The CDR3 region has the DNA TGTGCCAGCAGCTCCCGTGTCCTAGCGGACACAGATACGCAGTATTTT. Its translation is CASSSRVLADTDTQYF. Full variable domain (remainder filled in from reference TRBV5-4 and TRBJ2-3): ETGVTQSPTHLIKTRGQQVTLRCSSQSGHNTVSWYQQALGQGPQFIFQYYREEENGRGNFPPRFSGLQFPNYSSELNVNALELDDSALYLCASSSRVLADTDTQYFGPGTRLTVL.